This T cell receptor (beta chain) derives from a study of shared clonotypes between healthy human individuals. Study conclusions and caveats: Relative to their counterparts shared across all four donors, non-shared clonotypes exhibited diminished generation probabilities.

Each cell subset's genomic DNA was divided evenly among several immunoSEQ plates. The protocol was immunoSEQ multiplex PCR, while the TCRdb copy is restricted to in-frame clones and leaves out a portion. Among approximately 2,300,000 clones listed, just under 95% were seen once. Of note for this clone: The antigen is undetermined.

V lost 3 bases and J lost 5; bases outside the gene matches: 10. Looked up from germline, CDR1 is SGHDT and CDR2 is YYEEEE. The CDR3 consists of 15 residues. This sequence originates from a man between 18 and 29 years old in good health. Some clones in this sample may be carry-over from other donors' samples. Sequenced material: naive CD4+ T cells from PBMCs. Documented subset: CD45RA+ positively selected. V is TRBV5-6 and J is TRBJ2-5, with 7 bases lining up with TRBD1. CDR3 loop: CASSSATGSVETQYF. Here the CDR3 DNA reads TGTGCCAGCAGCTCCGCGACAGGGTCTGTGGAGACCCAGTACTTC.